A selection of T cell receptor beta chains follows, all from one sample in a study of technical replicates of blood from four donors. Measured with immunoSEQ multiplex PCR; TCRdb has only the in-frame clones, and not every one. The sample shows almost 90,000 clones, around 95% of them seen only once. The specimen was T cells isolated from PBMCs. These receptor sequences come from a human donor in good health. Both conserved end residues are part of each CDR3. Fields, in order: J gene, D gene, V gene, clone size, CDR3 DNA, CDR3 protein. D genes are given only for firm matches. Clone size is not always given. Where it is, it says once, few, many or a class for expanded clones.

J: TRBJ1-4
D: -
V: TRBV10-1
size: -
DNA: TGCGCCAGCCTGGGTCGAGACAGGAATGAAAAACTGTTTTTT
CDR3: CASLGRDRNEKLFF

J: TRBJ2-3
D: -
V: TRBV7-9
size: -
DNA: TGTGCCAGCAGCTTTAGAAGCGAAAGAAGCACAGATACGCAGTATTTT
CDR3: CASSFRSERSTDTQYF

J: TRBJ1-2
D: -
V: TRBV9
size: -
DNA: TGTGCCAGCAGCGTAACAGGAGTCAATAACTATGGCTACACCTTC
CDR3: CASSVTGVNNYGYTF

J: TRBJ2-1
D: TRBD2
V: TRBV5-1
size: -
DNA: TGCGCCAGCAGCTTGGCCTTAGCGGGGGGCCACAATGAGCAGTTCTTC
CDR3: CASSLALAGGHNEQFF

J: TRBJ1-1
D: -
V: TRBV5-1
size: -
DNA: TGCGCCAGCAGGGAGAAGTCCGGGACTGAAGCTTTCTTT
CDR3: CASREKSGTEAFF

J: TRBJ2-1
D: -
V: TRBV18
size: -
DNA: TGTGCCAGCTCACCTGGGGGCGGGAGTTCGTCCTACAATGAGCAGTTCTTC
CDR3: CASSPGGGSSSYNEQFF

J: TRBJ1-5
D: -
V: TRBV18
size: -
DNA: TGTGCCAGCTCCTCCGACTGGTTGACTCAGCCCCAGCATTTT
CDR3: CASSSDWLTQPQHF

J: TRBJ2-1
D: TRBD2
V: TRBV2
size: -
DNA: TGTGCCAGCAGTGAGACTAGCGAACACAATGAGCAGTTCTTC
CDR3: CASSETSEHNEQFF

J: TRBJ1-5
D: -
V: TRBV28
size: -
DNA: TGTGCCAGCAGTCCACAGGATTATAGCAATCAGCCCCAGCATTTT
CDR3: CASSPQDYSNQPQHF

J: TRBJ1-1
D: -
V: TRBV4-1
size: -
DNA: TGCGCCAGCAGCCAACCTGAGATTGGCACTGAAGCTTTCTTT
CDR3: CASSQPEIGTEAFF

J: TRBJ1-5
D: TRBD1
V: TRBV13
size: -
DNA: TGTGCCAGCAGCTTCCGGGACAGTAATCAGCCCCAGCATTTT
CDR3: CASSFRDSNQPQHF

J: TRBJ2-6
D: TRBD2
V: TRBV5-6
size: once
DNA: TGTGCCAGCAGCCGAACGGGACTAGCGGGAGACGGGGCCAACGTCCTGACTTTC
CDR3: CASSRTGLAGDGANVLTF

J: TRBJ2-7
D: -
V: TRBV14
size: -
DNA: TGTGCCAGCAGCCGGAGACAGGCCTACGAGCAGTACTTC
CDR3: CASSRRQAYEQYF

J: TRBJ1-1
D: -
V: TRBV6-5
size: -
DNA: TGTGCCAGCACCGAACGCTCGGGGTGGGCTGAAGCTTTCTTT
CDR3: CASTERSGWAEAFF

J: TRBJ2-7
D: TRBD2
V: TRBV9
size: -
DNA: TGTGCCAGCAGCGTAGGACTAGCGGCCGGGGGCGAGCAGTACTTC
CDR3: CASSVGLAAGGEQYF

J: TRBJ1-4
D: -
V: TRBV30
size: -
DNA: TGTGCCAGTCAGGGTTCAACTAATGAAAAACTGTTTTTT
CDR3: CASQGSTNEKLFF

J: TRBJ2-1
D: TRBD2
V: TRBV5-1
size: -
DNA: TGCGCCAGCAGCGGGACTAGCGGGAGCGATGAGCAGTTCTTC
CDR3: CASSGTSGSDEQFF

J: TRBJ1-2
D: -
V: TRBV14
size: -
DNA: TGTGCCAGCAGCCAAGGGCAGGGTGCTGGGGATGGCTACACCTTC
CDR3: CASSQGQGAGDGYTF

J: TRBJ2-3
D: TRBD1
V: TRBV5-1
size: -
DNA: TGCGCCAGCAGCTTGCCGGGGGACAGGGGCACAGATACGCAGTATTTT
CDR3: CASSLPGDRGTDTQYF

J: TRBJ2-1
D: -
V: TRBV7-2
size: -
DNA: TGTGCCAGCAGCCCACAGGGCTACAATGAGCAGTTCTTC
CDR3: CASSPQGYNEQFF

J: TRBJ2-3
D: TRBD2
V: TRBV5-1
size: -
DNA: TGCGCCAGCAGCTCGGGACTAGCGGGAGCAGATACGCAGTATTTT
CDR3: CASSSGLAGADTQYF

J: TRBJ1-1
D: -
V: TRBV2
size: few
DNA: TGTGCCACTGACTCGATCGGGAACACTGAAGCTTTCTTT
CDR3: CATDSIGNTEAFF

J: TRBJ2-3
D: TRBD2
V: TRBV6-1
size: -
DNA: TGTGCCAGCAGTGAAATCCGAGGTATGGCGGGGGCAGATACGCAGTATTTT
CDR3: CASSEIRGMAGADTQYF

J: TRBJ1-1
D: -
V: TRBV19
size: -
DNA: TGTGCCAGTAGTTTACAGGGTGTGGGCACTGAAGCTTTCTTT
CDR3: CASSLQGVGTEAFF

J: TRBJ1-1
D: -
V: TRBV10-3
size: -
DNA: TGTGCCATCAGTGATCCCCGGGACATTGATTGTTTCTTT
CDR3: CAISDPRDIDCFF

J: TRBJ1-2
D: -
V: TRBV11-2
size: -
DNA: TGTGCCAGCAGCTTGGACAGAGCTAACTATGGCTACACCTTC
CDR3: CASSLDRANYGYTF

J: TRBJ1-1
D: TRBD1
V: TRBV2
size: -
DNA: TGTGCCAGCAGTGAAGTAGGGTTTGGGGACAGGGGGACGGACACTGAAGCTTTCTTT
CDR3: CASSEVGFGDRGTDTEAFF

J: TRBJ2-7
D: -
V: TRBV28
size: -
DNA: TGTGCCAGCAGTTACATACAGGAGCCCGCCGAGCAGTACTTC
CDR3: CASSYIQEPAEQYF

J: TRBJ2-1
D: -
V: TRBV19
size: -
DNA: TGTGCCAGCGGACTAAATGAGCAGTTCTTC
CDR3: CASGLNEQFF

J: TRBJ2-7
D: -
V: TRBV25-1
size: few
DNA: TGTGCCAGCAGTATGGACTCCGCTGGGTACGAGCAGTACTTC
CDR3: CASSMDSAGYEQYF

J: TRBJ2-2
D: -
V: TRBV29-1
size: -
DNA: TGCAGCGCCCCCCTAAGCGGCGTTACCGGGGAGCTGTTTTTT
CDR3: CSAPLSGVTGELFF

J: TRBJ2-2
D: TRBD1
V: TRBV5-1
size: once
DNA: TGCGCCAGCAGCCCGGGACAGGCGAACACCGGGGAGCTGTTTTTT
CDR3: CASSPGQANTGELFF

J: TRBJ2-3
D: -
V: TRBV6-5
size: -
DNA: TGTGCCAGCAGTTACAGGGGGGATACGCAGTATTTT
CDR3: CASSYRGDTQYF

J: TRBJ2-5
D: TRBD2
V: TRBV5-1
size: -
DNA: TGCGCCAGCAGTCCCTCCGGGGCTAGCGGGAGGGCCAGCGAGACCCAGTACTTC
CDR3: CASSPSGASGRASETQYF

J: TRBJ1-1
D: -
V: TRBV18
size: -
DNA: TGTGCCAGCTCACCATCCGGTAGAGACACTGAAGCTTTCTTT
CDR3: CASSPSGRDTEAFF